The following is a T cell receptor beta chain sequence with its context. It has no known antigen specificity. No base quality values were provided; no much bigger clone lies one nucleotide off. TCR beta CDR3 regions were amplified from RNA transcripts. The first round of RT-PCR for the TCR CDR3 was performed with the HTBI primer set and the Qiagen OneStep RT-PCR kit. The libraries were constructed in a second round of multiplex PCR and then size-selected and purified. The libraries were sequenced on an Illumina HiSeq2000 using paired-end 100 bp reads. As for how the authors treated the data: Raw data were processed with SOAPnuke, discarding reads with adapters, uncalled bases, mean Phred below 15, or no exact constant-primer or identifier match. COPE v1.2.5 was used to merge high-quality paired reads, and clonotypes were defined as unique nucleotide sequences. MiTCR v1.1 was used to align clonotypes to the IMGT TRBV, TRBD and TRBJ reference segments. The analysis included only V-J combinations with a frequency above 0.0001, which together covered 99% to 99.2% of the repertoires. A TCS score was defined as the ratio of F50 (clonal expansion) to E x V (chaos), with BLOSUM62-based TCRdist applied between CDR3 peptides within each V-J. Welch's t-statistics and random forest reduced fewer than 550 V-J features to 10 to 15, which were used in a naive Bayes classifier (R e1071). TCRdb's own reprocessing of the public reads used fastp at Q25 and MiXCR and kept productive beta chains. Under each unique CDR3 protein, matching rows form one entry showing the most common genes and DNA. TCRdb, rather than the study authors, made the V and J calls. This sample comprises a few hundred thousand distinct CDR3 sequences, more than 13% of them detected only once. 30% to 35% of the sample goes to the ten largest clones.

The data were taken from a study of T cells in Graves' hyperthyroidism and ophthalmopathy (dated by TCRdb to 2018 to 2020). Broadly, across the study: Peripheral blood samples were taken at initial diagnosis, before any treatment was given. A discovery cohort of about 96 patients, approximately 45 with Graves' ophthalmopathy and fewer than 65 with stable Graves' hyperthyroidism, was used to find distinguishing TCR V-J signatures. Prospective prediction of ophthalmopathy was tested in an independent validation cohort of 18 hyperthyroidism patients and 15 to 17 patients who later progressed to ophthalmopathy. The 100 discovery patients were divided at random into training and test sets in a 7:3 ratio. In addition, the study compared T-cell repertoires in thyroid tissue and in blood from 6 or 7 Graves' hyperthyroidism patients. Once sampling was done, hyperthyroidism patients were given methimazole at a starting dose of 30 mg daily, whereas ophthalmopathy patients were given high-dose intravenous methylprednisolone. TCR Vbeta CDR3 sequencing of 120 to 150 peripheral blood samples (under 45 ophthalmopathy, 70 to 85 hyperthyroidism and approximately 17 progressor patients) is reported in the paper.

Overall results and qualifications from the work: During validation, the model predicted progression to ophthalmopathy a median of around 7 months ahead of onset, with roughly 65% sensitivity and 72.22% specificity. No statistical method was used to fix the sample size in advance, and group allocation was not hidden from the investigators. Blood samples also contained most of the expanded thyroid clonotypes (frequency above 0.001), which suggests that blood repertoires may reflect thyroid immune responses. A model built on a 13 V-J signature distinguished ophthalmopathy from stable hyperthyroidism, reaching roughly 88% sensitivity and about 81% specificity in cross-validation and 80%/75% in testing.

Graves' hyperthyroidism was defined as stable when no progression to ophthalmopathy occurred over 18 months of follow-up. The hyperthyroidism patients were between 18 and 65 years old and newly diagnosed, with a disease duration of less than 2 months. Exclusion was applied to patients with uncontrolled infections, other autoimmune diseases, pregnancy or lactation. Clinical symptoms, serum thyroxine and TRAb, thyroid ultrasound, and orbital computed tomography formed the basis for the diagnoses. PBMCs were isolated from more than 8 ml of fresh peripheral blood by Ficoll-Paque density gradient centrifugation. Total RNA was extracted using Trizol reagent, and RNA quality was assessed on an Agilent 2100 Bioanalyzer. The specimen was blood. This receptor was taken from a woman between 25 and 40 years old with Graves' hyperthyroidism.

The sequenced DNA: TGCAGCGTTGGGGAAAGACACACTGAAGCTTTCTTT. The translation is CSVGERHTEAFF. The chain is encoded by TRBV29-1 joined to TRBJ1-1, with the identity of the D gene unclear. Cut back by 4 bases and 3 bases, the V and J ends lie 9 bases apart. The CDR3, from cysteine to phenylalanine, totals 12 residues. Only the CDR3 region is kept as DNA, spanning 36 bases read in frame from base 1. Via the germline V gene, CDR1 is SQVTM and CDR2 ANQGSEA.